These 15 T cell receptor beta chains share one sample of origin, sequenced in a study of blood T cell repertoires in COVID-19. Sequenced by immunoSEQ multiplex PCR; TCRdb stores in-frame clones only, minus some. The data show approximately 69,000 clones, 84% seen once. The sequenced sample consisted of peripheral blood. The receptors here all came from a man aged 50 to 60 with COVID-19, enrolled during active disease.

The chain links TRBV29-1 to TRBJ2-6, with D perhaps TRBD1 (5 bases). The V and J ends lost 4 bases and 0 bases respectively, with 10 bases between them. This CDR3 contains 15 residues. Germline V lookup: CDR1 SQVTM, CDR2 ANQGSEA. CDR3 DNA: TGCAGCGTTGGGCAGGGTGTCTCTGGGGCCAACGTCCTGACTTTC. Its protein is CSVGQGVSGANVLTF.

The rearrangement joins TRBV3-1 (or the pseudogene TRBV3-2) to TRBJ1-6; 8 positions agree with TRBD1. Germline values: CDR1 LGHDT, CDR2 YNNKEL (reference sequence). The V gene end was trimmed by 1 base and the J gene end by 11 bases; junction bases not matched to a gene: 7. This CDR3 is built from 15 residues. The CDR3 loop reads CASSQVPGGMAPLHF. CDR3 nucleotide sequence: TGTGCCAGCAGCCAAGTTCCAGGGGGCATGGCACCCCTCCACTTT.

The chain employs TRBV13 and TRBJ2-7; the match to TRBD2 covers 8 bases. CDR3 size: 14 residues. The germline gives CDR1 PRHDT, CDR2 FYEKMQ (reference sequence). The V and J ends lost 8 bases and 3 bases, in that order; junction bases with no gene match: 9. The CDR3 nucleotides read TGTGCCAGCTTAAGAACTAGCGGTAGCTACGAGCAGTACTTC. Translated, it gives CASLRTSGSYEQYF. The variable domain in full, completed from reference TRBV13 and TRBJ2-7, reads AAGVIQSPRHLIKEKRETATLKCYPIPRHDTVYWYQQGPGQDPQFLISFYEKMQSDKGSIPDRFSAQQFSDYHSELNMSSLELGDSALYFCASLRTSGSYEQYFGPGTRLTVT.

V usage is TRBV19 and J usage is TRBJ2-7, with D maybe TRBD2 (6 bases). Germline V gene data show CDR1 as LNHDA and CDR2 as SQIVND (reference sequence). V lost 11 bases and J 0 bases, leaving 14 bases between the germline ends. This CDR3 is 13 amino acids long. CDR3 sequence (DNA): TGTGCCTCCCTGGGGGGTCACTCCTACGAGCAGTACTTC. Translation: CASLGGHSYEQYF.

The CDR3 DNA follows: TGTGCCAGCAGCTCCCAAAGGGGGACAGGGGCCTACGAGCAGTACTTC. It encodes CASSSQRGTGAYEQYF. The chain recombines TRBV11-2 with TRBJ2-7; 10 bases fit TRBD1. This CDR3 region has 16 residues. Germline assignment: CDR1 SGHAT and CDR2 FQNNGV. The trim removed 4 bases at V and 2 bases at J, leaving 8 bases unmatched.

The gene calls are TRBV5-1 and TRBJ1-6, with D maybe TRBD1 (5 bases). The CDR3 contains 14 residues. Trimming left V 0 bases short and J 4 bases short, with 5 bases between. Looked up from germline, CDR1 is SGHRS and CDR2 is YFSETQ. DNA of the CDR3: TGCGCCAGCAGCTTGGGACAGTATAATTCACCCCTCCACTTT. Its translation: CASSLGQYNSPLHF.

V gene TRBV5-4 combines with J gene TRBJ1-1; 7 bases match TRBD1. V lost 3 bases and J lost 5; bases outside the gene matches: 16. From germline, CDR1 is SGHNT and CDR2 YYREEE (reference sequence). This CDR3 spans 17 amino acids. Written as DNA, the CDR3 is TGTGCCAGCAGCTCCGGCCGTGGGGCAGGGGGTATGACTGAAGCTTTCTTT. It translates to CASSSGRGAGGMTEAFF. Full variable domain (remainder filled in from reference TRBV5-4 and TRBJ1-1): ETGVTQSPTHLIKTRGQQVTLRCSSQSGHNTVSWYQQALGQGPQFIFQYYREEENGRGNFPPRFSGLQFPNYSSELNVNALELDDSALYLCASSSGRGAGGMTEAFFGQGTRLTVV.

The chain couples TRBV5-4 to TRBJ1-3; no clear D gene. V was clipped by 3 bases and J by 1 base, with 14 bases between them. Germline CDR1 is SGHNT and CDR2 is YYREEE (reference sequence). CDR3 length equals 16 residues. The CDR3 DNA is TGTGCCAGCAGCTCAAAGACATCGAAATCTGGAAACACCATATATTTT. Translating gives CASSSKTSKSGNTIYF.

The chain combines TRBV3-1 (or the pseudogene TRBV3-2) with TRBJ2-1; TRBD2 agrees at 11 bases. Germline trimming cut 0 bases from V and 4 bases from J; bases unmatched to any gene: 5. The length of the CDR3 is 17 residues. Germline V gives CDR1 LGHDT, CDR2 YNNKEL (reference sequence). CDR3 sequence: CASSQDVLAGEYNEQFF. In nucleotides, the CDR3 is TGTGCCAGCAGCCAAGATGTACTAGCGGGGGAGTACAATGAGCAGTTCTTC.

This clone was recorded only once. The CDR3 DNA sequence: TGTGCCTCCGGGGGACGGGGAGACAGGGCGCGGTCTAACTATGGCTACACCTTC. It is translated as CASGGRGDRARSNYGYTF. The chain carries TRBV30 and TRBJ1-2; 7 bases map to TRBD1. The CDR3 has 18 residues. V lost 7 bases, J lost 0 bases, and 20 bases stayed unmatched. The germline V gene has CDR1 GTSNPN and CDR2 SVGIG (reference sequence).

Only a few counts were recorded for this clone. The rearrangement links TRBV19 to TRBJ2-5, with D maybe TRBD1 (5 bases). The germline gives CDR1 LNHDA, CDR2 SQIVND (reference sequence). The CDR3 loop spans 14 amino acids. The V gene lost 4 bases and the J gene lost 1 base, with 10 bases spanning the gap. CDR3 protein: CASSTHDSQETQYF. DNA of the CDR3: TGTGCCAGTAGTACCCACGACAGCCAAGAGACCCAGTACTTC.

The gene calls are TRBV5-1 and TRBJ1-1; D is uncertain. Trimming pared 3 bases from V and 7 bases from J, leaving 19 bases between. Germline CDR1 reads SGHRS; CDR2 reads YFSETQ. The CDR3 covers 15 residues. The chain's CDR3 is CASSYTLFSGSEAFF. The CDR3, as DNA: TGCGCCAGCAGCTACACCCTATTTTCCGGGAGTGAAGCTTTCTTT.

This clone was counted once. CDR3: CSVETGDNQPQHF. CDR3 nucleotides: TGCAGCGTTGAGACAGGGGACAATCAGCCCCAGCATTTT. The chain uses TRBV29-1 and TRBJ1-5; 8 bases align to TRBD1. CDR3 length: 13 residues. V dropped 3 bases and J dropped 3; count of bases not matched to a gene: 1. The germline V gene encodes CDR1 SQVTM and CDR2 ANQGSEA.

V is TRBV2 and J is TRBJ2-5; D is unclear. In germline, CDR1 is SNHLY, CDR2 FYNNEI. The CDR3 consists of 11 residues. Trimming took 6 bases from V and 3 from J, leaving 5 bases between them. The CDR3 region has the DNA TGTGCCAGCAGGAGTGAAGAGACCCAGTACTTC. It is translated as CASRSEETQYF. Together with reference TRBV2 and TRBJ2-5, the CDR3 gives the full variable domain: EPEVTQTPSHQVTQMGQEVILRCVPISNHLYFYWYRQILGQKVEFLVSFYNNEISEKSEIFDDQFSVERPDGSNFTLKIRSTKLEDSAMYFCASRSEETQYFGPGTRLLVL.

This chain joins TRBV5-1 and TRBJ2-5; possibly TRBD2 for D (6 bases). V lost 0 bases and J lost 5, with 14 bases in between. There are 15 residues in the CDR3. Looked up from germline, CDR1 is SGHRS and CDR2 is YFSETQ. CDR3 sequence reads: CASSLGGLRGETQYF. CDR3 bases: TGCGCCAGCAGCTTGGGGGGACTTCGCGGGGAGACCCAGTACTTC.